The present T cell receptor beta chain was sequenced within a study of T cell responses to AZD1222 COVID-19 vaccine. The sample holds a few counts of this clone. The antigen is undetermined. CDR3 length: 15 amino acids. Germline lookup yields CDR1 LNHNV and CDR2 YYDKDF (reference sequence). After removal of 5 bases from V and 8 bases from J, the junction contained 11 bases not matched to a gene. The table came from immunoSEQ multiplex PCR; TCRdb's copy has only in-frame clones and leaves some out. The sample has around 190,000 clones, 90% to 95% seen once. Overall study results and limits: Of spike-specific TCRs, nearly half reportedly target regions left unmutated in variants. The study found Spike-specific TCR breadth and depth rose after two AZD1222 doses. Mostly white British, mostly female donors; authors suggested clonal diversity may be underestimated.

The TCR sequence derives from an adult who received the AZD1222 COVID-19 vaccine. The chain is built from TRBV15 and TRBJ1-4, with TRBD1 matching over 7 bases. Material: peripheral blood, obtained 28 days after the second AZD1222 dose. The CDR3: CATSPQGGGWEKLFF. For the CDR3, the DNA is TGTGCCACCAGCCCCCAAGGGGGCGGGTGGGAAAAACTGTTTTTT.